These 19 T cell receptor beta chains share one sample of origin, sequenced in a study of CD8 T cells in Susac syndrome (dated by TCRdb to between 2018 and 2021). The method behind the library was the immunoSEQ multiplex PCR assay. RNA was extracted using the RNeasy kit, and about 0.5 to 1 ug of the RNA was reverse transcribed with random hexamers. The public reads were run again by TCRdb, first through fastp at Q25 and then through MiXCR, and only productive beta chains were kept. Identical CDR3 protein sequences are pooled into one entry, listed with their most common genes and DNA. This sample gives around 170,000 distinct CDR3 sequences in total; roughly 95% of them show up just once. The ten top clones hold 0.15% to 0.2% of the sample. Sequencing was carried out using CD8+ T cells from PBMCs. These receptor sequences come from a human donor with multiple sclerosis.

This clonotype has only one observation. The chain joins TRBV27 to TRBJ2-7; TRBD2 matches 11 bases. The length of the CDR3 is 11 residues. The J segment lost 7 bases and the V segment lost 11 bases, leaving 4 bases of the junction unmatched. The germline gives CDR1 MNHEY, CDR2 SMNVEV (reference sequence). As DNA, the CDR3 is TGTGCCGCGGCTAGCGGGAGGGAGCAGTACTTC. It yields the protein CAAASGREQYF.

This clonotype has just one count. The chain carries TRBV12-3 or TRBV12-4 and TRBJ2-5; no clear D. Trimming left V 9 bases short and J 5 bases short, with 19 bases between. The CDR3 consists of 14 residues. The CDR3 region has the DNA TGTGCCAGTTGCCGCGCGTCCCCCAGGGAGACCCAGTACTTC. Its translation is CASCRASPRETQYF.

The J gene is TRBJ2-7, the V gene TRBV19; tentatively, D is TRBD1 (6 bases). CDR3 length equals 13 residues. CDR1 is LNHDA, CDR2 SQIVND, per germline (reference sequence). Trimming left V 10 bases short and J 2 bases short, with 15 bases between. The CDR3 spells CANHLDRTYEQYF. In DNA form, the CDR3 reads TGTGCCAATCACCTGGACAGAACCTACGAGCAGTACTTC.

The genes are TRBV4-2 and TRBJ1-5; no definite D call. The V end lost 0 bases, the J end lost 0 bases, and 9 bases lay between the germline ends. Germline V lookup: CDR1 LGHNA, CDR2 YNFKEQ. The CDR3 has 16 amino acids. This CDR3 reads CASSQDSDYSNQPQHF. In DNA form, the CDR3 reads TGTGCCAGCAGCCAAGATTCCGACTATAGCAATCAGCCCCAGCATTTT.

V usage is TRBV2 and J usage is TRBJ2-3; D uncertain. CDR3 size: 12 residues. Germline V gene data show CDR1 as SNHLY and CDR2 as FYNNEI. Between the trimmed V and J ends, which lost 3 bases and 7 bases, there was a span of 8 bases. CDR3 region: CASSDAAHTQYF. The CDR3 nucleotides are TGTGCCAGCAGTGACGCGGCTCATACGCAGTATTTT.

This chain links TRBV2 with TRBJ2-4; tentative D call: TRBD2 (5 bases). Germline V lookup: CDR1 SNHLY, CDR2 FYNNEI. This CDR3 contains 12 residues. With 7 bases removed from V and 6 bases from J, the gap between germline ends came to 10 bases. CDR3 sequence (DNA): TGTGCCAGCACCCCGGCGGGAAACATTCAGTACTTC. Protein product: CASTPAGNIQYF.

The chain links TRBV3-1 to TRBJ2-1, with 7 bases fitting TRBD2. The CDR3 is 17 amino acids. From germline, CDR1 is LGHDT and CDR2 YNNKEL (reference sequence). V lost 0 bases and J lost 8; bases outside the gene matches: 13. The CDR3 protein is CASSQDESVLARHEQFF. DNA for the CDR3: TGTGCCAGCAGCCAAGATGAATCGGTACTAGCGAGGCATGAGCAGTTCTTC.

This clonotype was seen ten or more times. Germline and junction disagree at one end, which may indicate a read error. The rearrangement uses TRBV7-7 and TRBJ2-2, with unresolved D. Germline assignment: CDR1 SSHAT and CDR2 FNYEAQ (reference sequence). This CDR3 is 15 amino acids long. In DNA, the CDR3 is TGTGCTAGCAGCTTAGCAAACAGACCCACCGGGGAGCTGTTTTTT. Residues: CASSLANRPTGELFF.

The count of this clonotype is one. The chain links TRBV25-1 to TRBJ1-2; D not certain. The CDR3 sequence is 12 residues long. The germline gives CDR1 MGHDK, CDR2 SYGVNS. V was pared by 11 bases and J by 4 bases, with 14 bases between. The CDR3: CAADGPIYGYTF. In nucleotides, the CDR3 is TGTGCCGCTGACGGCCCCATCTATGGCTACACCTTC.

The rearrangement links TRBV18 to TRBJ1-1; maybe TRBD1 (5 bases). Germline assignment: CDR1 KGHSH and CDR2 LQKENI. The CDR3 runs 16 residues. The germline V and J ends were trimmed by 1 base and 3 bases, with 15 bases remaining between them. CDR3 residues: CASSPRDGSHDTEAFF. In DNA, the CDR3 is TGTGCCAGCTCACCACGGGACGGGTCGCATGACACTGAAGCTTTCTTT.

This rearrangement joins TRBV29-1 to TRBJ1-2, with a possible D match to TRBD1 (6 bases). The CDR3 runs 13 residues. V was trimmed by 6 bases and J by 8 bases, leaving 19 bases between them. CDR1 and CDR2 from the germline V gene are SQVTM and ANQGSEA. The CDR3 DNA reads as TGCAGCGTCAGAGGACAGAACTATGGAGGCTACACCTTC. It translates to CSVRGQNYGGYTF.

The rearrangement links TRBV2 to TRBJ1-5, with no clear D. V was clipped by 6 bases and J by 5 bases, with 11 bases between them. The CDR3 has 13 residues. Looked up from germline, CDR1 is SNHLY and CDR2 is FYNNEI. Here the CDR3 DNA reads TGTGCCAGCAGCGGAGCCGGGGATCAGCCCCAGCATTTT. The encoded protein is CASSGAGDQPQHF. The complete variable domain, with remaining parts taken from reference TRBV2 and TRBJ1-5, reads EPEVTQTPSHQVTQMGQEVILRCVPISNHLYFYWYRQILGQKVEFLVSFYNNEISEKSEIFDDQFSVERPDGSNFTLKIRSTKLEDSAMYFCASSGAGDQPQHFGDGTRLSIL.

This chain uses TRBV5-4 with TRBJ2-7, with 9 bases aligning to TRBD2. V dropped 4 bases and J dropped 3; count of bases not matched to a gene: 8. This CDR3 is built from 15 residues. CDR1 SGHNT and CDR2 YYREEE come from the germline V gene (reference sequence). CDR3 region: CASSLSGSPFYEQYF. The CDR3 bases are TGTGCCAGCAGCCTTAGCGGGAGTCCTTTCTACGAGCAGTACTTC.

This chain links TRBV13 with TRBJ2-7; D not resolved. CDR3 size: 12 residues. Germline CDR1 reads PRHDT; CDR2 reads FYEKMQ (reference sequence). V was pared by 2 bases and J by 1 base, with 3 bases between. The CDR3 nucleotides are TGTGCCAGCAGCTTATTTTCCTACGAGCAGTACTTC. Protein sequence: CASSLFSYEQYF. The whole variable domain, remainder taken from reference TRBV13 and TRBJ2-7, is AAGVIQSPRHLIKEKRETATLKCYPIPRHDTVYWYQQGPGQDPQFLISFYEKMQSDKGSIPDRFSAQQFSDYHSELNMSSLELGDSALYFCASSLFSYEQYFGPGTRLTVT.

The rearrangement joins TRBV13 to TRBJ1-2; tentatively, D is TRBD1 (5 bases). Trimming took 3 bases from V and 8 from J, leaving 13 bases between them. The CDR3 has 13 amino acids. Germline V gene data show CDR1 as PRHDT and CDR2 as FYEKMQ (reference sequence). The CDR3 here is CASSFDRMLGYTF. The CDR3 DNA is TGTGCCAGCAGCTTTGACAGAATGTTGGGCTACACCTTC.

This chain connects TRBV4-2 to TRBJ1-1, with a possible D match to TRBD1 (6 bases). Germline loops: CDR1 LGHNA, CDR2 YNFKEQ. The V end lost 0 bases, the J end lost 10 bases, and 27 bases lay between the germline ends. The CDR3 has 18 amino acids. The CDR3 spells CASSQDRGGLGIAWLAFF. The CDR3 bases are TGTGCCAGCAGCCAAGATCGGGGGGGCCTCGGGATCGCGTGGCTAGCTTTCTTT.

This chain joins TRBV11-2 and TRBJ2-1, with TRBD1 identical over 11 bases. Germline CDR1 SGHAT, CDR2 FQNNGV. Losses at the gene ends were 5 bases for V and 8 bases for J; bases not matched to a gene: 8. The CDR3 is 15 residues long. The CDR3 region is CASSEGTGGHYEQFF. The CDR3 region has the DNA TGTGCCAGCAGCGAGGGGACAGGGGGACATTATGAGCAGTTCTTC.

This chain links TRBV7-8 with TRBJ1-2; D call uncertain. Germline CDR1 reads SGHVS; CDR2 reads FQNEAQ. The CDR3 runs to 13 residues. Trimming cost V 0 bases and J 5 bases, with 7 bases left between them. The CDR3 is CASSLAGQYGYTF. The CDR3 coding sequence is TGTGCCAGCAGCTTAGCAGGGCAGTATGGCTACACCTTC. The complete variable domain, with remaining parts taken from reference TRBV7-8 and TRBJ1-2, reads GAGVSQSPRYKVAKRGQDVALRCDPISGHVSLFWYQQALGQGPEFLTYFQNEAQLDKSGLPSDRFFAERPEGSVSTLKIQRTQQEDSAVYLCASSLAGQYGYTFGSGTRLTVV.

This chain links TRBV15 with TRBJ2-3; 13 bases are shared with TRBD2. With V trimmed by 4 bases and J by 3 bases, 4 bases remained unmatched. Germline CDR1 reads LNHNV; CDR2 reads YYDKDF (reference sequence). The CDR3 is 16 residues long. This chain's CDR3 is CATSIGTSGNTDTQYF. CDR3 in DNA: TGTGCCACCAGCATCGGGACTAGCGGGAATACAGATACGCAGTATTTT.